A selection of T cell receptor beta chains follows, all from one sample in a study of PD-1 blockade in classical Hodgkin lymphoma. The protocol was immunoSEQ multiplex PCR, while the TCRdb copy is restricted to in-frame clones and leaves out a portion. The table records 4,000 or so clones, around 69% of them present only once. Sequencing used CD8+ T cells from blood, obtained before the fourth cycle of nivolumab. Source of these receptors: a human donor with classical Hodgkin lymphoma. Both conserved end residues are part of each CDR3. A D gene is named only where the DNA matches it firmly. Expanded clones get a size class; other rows say once, few or many, or leave the size out.

j_call | v_call | clone_size | d_call | cdr3_nt | cdr3_aa
TRBJ1-4 | TRBV6-5 | . | TRBD1 | TGTGCCAGCAGGACAGGGGTCGGTGGTGAAAAACTGTTTTTT | CASRTGVGGEKLFF
TRBJ1-2 | TRBV4-2 | . | . | TGTGCCAGCAGCCAAGAATTAGGGAACTATGGCTACACCTTC | CASSQELGNYGYTF
TRBJ1-1 | TRBV27 | . | . | TGTGCCAGCAGTTTTGCCGGGGGGGTGAACACTGAAGCTTTCTTT | CASSFAGGVNTEAFF
TRBJ2-1 | TRBV4-1 | . | TRBD2 | TGCGCCAGCAGCTCCGGGTGGGCGGGAGCCTACAATGAGCAGTTCTTC | CASSSGWAGAYNEQFF
TRBJ2-1 | TRBV7-8 | . | . | TGTGCCAGCAGCTTAGCGGGGGGCGAATACAATGAGCAGTTCTTC | CASSLAGGEYNEQFF
TRBJ2-7 | TRBV14 | . | TRBD2 | TGTGCCAGCAGCCCAAGAAGCGGACTAGGCTACGAGCAGTACTTC | CASSPRSGLGYEQYF
TRBJ1-1 | TRBV6-6 | . | . | TGTGCCAGCAAAGTCCCCGCTGAAGCTTTCTTT | CASKVPAEAFF
TRBJ1-5 | TRBV28 | few | . | TGTGCCAGCAGAAACGCGGGTGCAAGGGAGCCCCAGCATTTT | CASRNAGAREPQHF
TRBJ1-1 | TRBV6-5 | . | . | TGTGCCAGCATCACGGGGGGTGAAGCTTTCTTT | CASITGGEAFF
TRBJ2-6 | TRBV11-2 | . | TRBD1 | TGTGCCAGCAGCTTCCACAGGGGCTACTACTCTGGGGCCAACGTCCTGACTTTC | CASSFHRGYYSGANVLTF
TRBJ1-1 | TRBV18 | few | . | TGTGCCAGCTCACGGGGGTGGTGGACTGAAGCTTTCTTT | CASSRGWWTEAFF
TRBJ2-1 | TRBV27 | . | . | TGTGCCAGCAGCGTGACACAGTCCCGGGACATCAATGAGCAGTTCTTC | CASSVTQSRDINEQFF
TRBJ2-2 | TRBV10-1 | . | . | TGCGCCAGCAGTGAGTCGGCAGGCCCTTACACCGGGGAGCTGTTTTTT | CASSESAGPYTGELFF